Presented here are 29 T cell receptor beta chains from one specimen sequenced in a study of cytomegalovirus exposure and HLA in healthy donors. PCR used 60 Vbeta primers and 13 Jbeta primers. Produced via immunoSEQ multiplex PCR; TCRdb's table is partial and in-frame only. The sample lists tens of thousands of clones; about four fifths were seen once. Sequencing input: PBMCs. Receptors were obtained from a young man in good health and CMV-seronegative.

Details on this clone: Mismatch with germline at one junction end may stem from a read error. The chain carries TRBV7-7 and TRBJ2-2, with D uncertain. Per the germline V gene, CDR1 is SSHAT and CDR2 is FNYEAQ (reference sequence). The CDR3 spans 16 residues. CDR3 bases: TGTGCTAGCAGCCCAGCGAGCACCACTAACACCGGGGAGCTGTTTTTT. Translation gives CASSPASTTNTGELFF.

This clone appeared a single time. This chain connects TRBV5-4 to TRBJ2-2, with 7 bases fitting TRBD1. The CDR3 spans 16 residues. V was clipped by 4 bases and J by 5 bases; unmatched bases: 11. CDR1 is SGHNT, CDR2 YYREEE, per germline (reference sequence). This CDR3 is CASSTKRTGGTGELFF. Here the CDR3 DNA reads TGTGCCAGCAGCACAAAAAGGACAGGTGGAACCGGGGAGCTGTTTTTT. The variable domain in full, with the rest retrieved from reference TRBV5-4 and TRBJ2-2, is ETGVTQSPTHLIKTRGQQVTLRCSSQSGHNTVSWYQQALGQGPQFIFQYYREEENGRGNFPPRFSGLQFPNYSSELNVNALELDDSALYLCASSTKRTGGTGELFFGEGSRLTVL.

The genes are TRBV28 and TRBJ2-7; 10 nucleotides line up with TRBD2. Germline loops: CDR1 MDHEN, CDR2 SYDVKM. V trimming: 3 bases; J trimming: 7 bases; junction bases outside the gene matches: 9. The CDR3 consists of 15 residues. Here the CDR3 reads CASSFQLAGAWEQYF. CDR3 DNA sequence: TGTGCCAGCAGTTTCCAGCTAGCGGGAGCTTGGGAGCAGTACTTC.

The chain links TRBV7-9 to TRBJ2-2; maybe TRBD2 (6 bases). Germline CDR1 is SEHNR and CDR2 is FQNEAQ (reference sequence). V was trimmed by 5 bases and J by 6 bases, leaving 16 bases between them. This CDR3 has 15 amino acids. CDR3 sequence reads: CASSGGLSGAGELFF. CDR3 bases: TGTGCCAGCAGCGGGGGACTGAGTGGGGCCGGGGAGCTGTTTTTT.

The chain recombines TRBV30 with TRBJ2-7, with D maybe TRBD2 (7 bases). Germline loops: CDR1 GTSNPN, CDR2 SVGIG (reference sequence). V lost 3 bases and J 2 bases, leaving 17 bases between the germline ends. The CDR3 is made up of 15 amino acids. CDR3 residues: CAWSRGPSGTYEQYF. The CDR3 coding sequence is TGTGCCTGGAGCCGGGGGCCTAGCGGAACCTACGAGCAGTACTTC.

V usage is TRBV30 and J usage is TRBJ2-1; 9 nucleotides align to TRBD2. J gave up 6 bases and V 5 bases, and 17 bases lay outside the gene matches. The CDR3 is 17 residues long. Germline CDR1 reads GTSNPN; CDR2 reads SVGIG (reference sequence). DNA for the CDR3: TGTGCCTGGGATCATAGCGGGAGTAAATCTGTGGGCAATGAGCAGTTCTTC. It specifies CAWDHSGSKSVGNEQFF. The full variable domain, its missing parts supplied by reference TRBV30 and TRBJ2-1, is SQTIHQWPATLVQPVGSPLSLECTVEGTSNPNLYWYRQAAGRGLQLLFYSVGIGQISSEVPQNLSASRPQDRQFILSSKKLLLSDSGFYLCAWDHSGSKSVGNEQFFGPGTRLTVL.

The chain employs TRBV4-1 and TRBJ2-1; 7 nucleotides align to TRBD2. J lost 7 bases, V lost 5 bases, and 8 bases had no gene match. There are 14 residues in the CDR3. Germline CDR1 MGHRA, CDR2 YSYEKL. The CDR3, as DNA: TGCGCCAGCAGCTATGGGGCTAGCGGTAATGAGCAGTTCTTC. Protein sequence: CASSYGASGNEQFF.

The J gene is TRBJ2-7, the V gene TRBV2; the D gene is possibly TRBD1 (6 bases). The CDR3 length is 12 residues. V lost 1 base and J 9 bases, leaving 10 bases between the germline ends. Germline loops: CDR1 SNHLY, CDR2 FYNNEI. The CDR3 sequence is CASSEVGRGQYF. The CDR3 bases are TGTGCCAGCAGTGAAGTGGGCAGGGGGCAGTACTTC.

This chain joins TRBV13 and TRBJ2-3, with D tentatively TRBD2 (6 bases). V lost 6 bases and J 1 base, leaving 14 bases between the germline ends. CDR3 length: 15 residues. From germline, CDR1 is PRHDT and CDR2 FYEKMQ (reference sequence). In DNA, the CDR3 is TGTGCCAGCAGACTGTTATCGGGGGGCACAGATACGCAGTATTTT. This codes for CASRLLSGGTDTQYF.

The CDR3 sequence: CATLRRGRDYEQYF. The CDR3, as DNA: TGTGCCACCCTGAGGAGGGGGAGGGACTACGAGCAGTACTTC. The chain recombines TRBV27 with TRBJ2-7; D is possibly TRBD2 (7 bases). The length of the CDR3 is 14 residues. CDR1 is MNHEY, CDR2 SMNVEV, per germline (reference sequence). Between the trimmed V and J ends, which lost 10 bases and 3 bases, there was a span of 19 bases.

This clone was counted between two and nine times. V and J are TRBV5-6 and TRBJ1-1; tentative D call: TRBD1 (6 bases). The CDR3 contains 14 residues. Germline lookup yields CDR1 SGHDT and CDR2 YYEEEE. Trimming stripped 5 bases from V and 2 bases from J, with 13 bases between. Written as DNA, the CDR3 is TGTGCCAGCAGTGGGGGCCGACCCAACACTGAAGCTTTCTTT. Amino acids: CASSGGRPNTEAFF.

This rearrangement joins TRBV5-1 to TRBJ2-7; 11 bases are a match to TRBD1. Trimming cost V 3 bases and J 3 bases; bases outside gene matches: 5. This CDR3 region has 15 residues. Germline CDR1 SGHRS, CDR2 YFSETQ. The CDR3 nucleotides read TGCGCCAGCAGCTCTCGCGGGACAGGGGGCTACGAGCAGTACTTC. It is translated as CASSSRGTGGYEQYF.

The CDR3 here is CASSTGQGGREKLFF. CDR3 sequence (DNA): TGCGCCAGCAGCACGGGACAGGGGGGTAGGGAAAAACTGTTTTTT. The chain joins TRBV5-1 to TRBJ1-4, with TRBD1 identical over 11 bases. V shed 4 bases, J shed 8 bases, and the junction held 7 bases outside the gene matches. The CDR3 contains 15 residues. Germline CDR1 reads SGHRS; CDR2 reads YFSETQ.

The CDR3 sequence is CASSSGQGLSFASPLHF. CDR3 sequence (DNA): TGTGCCAGCAGCTCGGGACAGGGGTTGTCGTTTGCTTCACCCCTCCACTTT. J is TRBJ1-6 and V is TRBV11-2, with 10 bases aligning to TRBD1. The V gene end was trimmed by 4 bases and the J gene end by 9 bases; junction bases not matched to a gene: 12. The CDR3 spans 17 residues. Germline assignment: CDR1 SGHAT and CDR2 FQNNGV.

CDR3 amino acids: CASSAQGATGELFF. CDR3 in DNA: TGTGCCAGCAGCGCACAGGGAGCCACCGGGGAGCTGTTTTTT. The V and J genes are TRBV9 and TRBJ2-2; D is possibly TRBD1 (6 bases). Germline V gene sequence: CDR1 SGDLS, CDR2 YYNGEE. CDR3 length: 14 amino acids. Trimming pared 3 bases from V and 4 bases from J, leaving 10 bases between.

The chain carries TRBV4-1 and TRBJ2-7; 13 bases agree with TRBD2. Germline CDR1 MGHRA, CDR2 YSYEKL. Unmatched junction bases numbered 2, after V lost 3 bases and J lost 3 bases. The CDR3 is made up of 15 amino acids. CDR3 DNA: TGCGCCAGCAGCCACGGGACTAGCGGGATCTACGAGCAGTACTTC. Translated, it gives CASSHGTSGIYEQYF.

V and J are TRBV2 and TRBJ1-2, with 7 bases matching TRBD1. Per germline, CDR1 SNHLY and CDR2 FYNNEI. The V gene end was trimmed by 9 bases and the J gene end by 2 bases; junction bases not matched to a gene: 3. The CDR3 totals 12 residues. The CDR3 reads CASGTENYGYTF. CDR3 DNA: TGTGCCAGTGGGACAGAAAACTATGGCTACACCTTC.

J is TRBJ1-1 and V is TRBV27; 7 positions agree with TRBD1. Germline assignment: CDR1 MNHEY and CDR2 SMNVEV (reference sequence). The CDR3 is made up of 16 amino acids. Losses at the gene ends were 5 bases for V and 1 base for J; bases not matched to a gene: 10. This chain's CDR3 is CASSPTRGQPNTEAFF. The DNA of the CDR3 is TGTGCCAGCAGTCCAACCCGGGGACAGCCGAACACTGAAGCTTTCTTT.

As DNA, the CDR3 is TGTGCCAGCAGCCAAGATCAGGGCAGTTGGTATGGCTACACCTTC. It codes for CASSQDQGSWYGYTF. The V gene is TRBV14, the J gene TRBJ1-2; D may be TRBD1 (5 bases). Germline CDR1 and CDR2: SGHDN and FVKESK. V dropped 0 bases and J dropped 5 bases, with 13 bases sitting between them. This CDR3 is built from 15 residues.

The CDR3 sequence: CASSLASGIWRVSYNEQFF. CDR3 sequence (DNA): TGTGCCAGCAGCTTAGCTTCTGGGATCTGGCGGGTATCCTACAATGAGCAGTTCTTC. This chain links TRBV7-9 with TRBJ2-1, with a possible D match to TRBD2 (5 bases). The V and J ends lost 0 bases and 1 base respectively, with 19 bases between them. The CDR3 consists of 19 residues. CDR1 is SEHNR and CDR2 is FQNEAQ in the germline V gene (reference sequence). Filled out from reference TRBV7-9 and TRBJ2-1, the complete variable domain reads DTGVSQNPRHKITKRGQNVTFRCDPISEHNRLYWYRQTLGQGPEFLTYFQNEAQLEKSRLLSDRFSAERPKGSFSTLEIQRTEQGDSAMYLCASSLASGIWRVSYNEQFFGPGTRLTVL.

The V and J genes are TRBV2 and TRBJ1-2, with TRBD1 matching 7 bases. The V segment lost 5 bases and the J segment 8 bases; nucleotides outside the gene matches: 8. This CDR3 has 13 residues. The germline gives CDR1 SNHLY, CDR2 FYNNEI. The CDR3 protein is CASSRQGSSGYTF. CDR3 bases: TGTGCCAGCAGTCGACAGGGCTCTAGCGGCTACACCTTC. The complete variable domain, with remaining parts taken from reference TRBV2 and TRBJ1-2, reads EPEVTQTPSHQVTQMGQEVILRCVPISNHLYFYWYRQILGQKVEFLVSFYNNEISEKSEIFDDQFSVERPDGSNFTLKIRSTKLEDSAMYFCASSRQGSSGYTFGSGTRLTVV.

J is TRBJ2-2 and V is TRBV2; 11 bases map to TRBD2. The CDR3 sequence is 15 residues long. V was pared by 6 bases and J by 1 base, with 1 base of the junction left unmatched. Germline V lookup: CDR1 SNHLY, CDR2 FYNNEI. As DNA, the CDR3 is TGTGCCAGCAGGGGACTAGCGGTGAACACCGGGGAGCTGTTTTTT. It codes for CASRGLAVNTGELFF. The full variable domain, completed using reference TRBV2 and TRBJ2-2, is EPEVTQTPSHQVTQMGQEVILRCVPISNHLYFYWYRQILGQKVEFLVSFYNNEISEKSEIFDDQFSVERPDGSNFTLKIRSTKLEDSAMYFCASRGLAVNTGELFFGEGSRLTVL.

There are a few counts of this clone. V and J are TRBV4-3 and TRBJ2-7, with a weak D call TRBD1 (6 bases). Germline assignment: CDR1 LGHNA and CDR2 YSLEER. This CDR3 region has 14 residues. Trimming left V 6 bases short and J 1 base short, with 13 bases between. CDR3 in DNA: TGCGCCAGCAGGGAAACAGGGAATTCCTACGAGCAGTACTTC. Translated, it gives CASRETGNSYEQYF.

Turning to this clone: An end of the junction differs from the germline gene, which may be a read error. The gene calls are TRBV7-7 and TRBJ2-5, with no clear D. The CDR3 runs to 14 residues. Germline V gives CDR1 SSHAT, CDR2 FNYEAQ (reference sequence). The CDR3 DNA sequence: TGTGCTAGCAGCTTAGAGAGCGTCTCCGAGACCCAGTACTTC. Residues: CASSLESVSETQYF. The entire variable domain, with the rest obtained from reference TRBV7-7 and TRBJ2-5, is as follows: GAGVSQSPRYKVTKRGQDVTLRCDPISSHATLYWYQQALGQGPEFLTYFNYEAQPDKSGLPSDRFSAERPEGSISTLTIQRTEQRDSAMYRCASSLESVSETQYFGPGTRLLVL.

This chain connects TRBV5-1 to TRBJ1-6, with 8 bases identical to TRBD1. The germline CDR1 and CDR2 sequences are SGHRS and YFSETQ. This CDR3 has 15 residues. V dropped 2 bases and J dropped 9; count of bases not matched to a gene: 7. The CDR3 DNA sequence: TGCGCCAGCAGCTTAACCGGGACAGGAGGTTCACCCCTCCACTTT. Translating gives CASSLTGTGGSPLHF. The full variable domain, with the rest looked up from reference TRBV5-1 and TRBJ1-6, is KAGVTQTPRYLIKTRGQQVTLSCSPISGHRSVSWYQQTPGQGLQFLFEYFSETQRNKGNFPGRFSGRQFSNSRSEMNVSTLELGDSALYLCASSLTGTGGSPLHFGNGTRLTVT.

The DNA for the CDR3 is TGTGCCAGCAGCCGAGGGAACAATCAGCCCCAGCATTTT. It yields the protein CASSRGNNQPQHF. The chain employs TRBV14 and TRBJ1-5, with D unresolved. Germline V gene data show CDR1 as SGHDN and CDR2 as FVKESK. Between the trimmed V and J ends, which lost 4 bases and 3 bases, there was a span of 7 bases. There are 13 residues in the CDR3. The full variable domain, in which reference TRBV14 and TRBJ1-5 provide the parts outside the CDR3, is EAGVTQFPSHSVIEKGQTVTLRCDPISGHDNLYWYRRVMGKEIKFLLHFVKESKQDESGMPNNRFLAERTGGTYSTLKVQPAELEDSGVYFCASSRGNNQPQHFGDGTRLSIL.

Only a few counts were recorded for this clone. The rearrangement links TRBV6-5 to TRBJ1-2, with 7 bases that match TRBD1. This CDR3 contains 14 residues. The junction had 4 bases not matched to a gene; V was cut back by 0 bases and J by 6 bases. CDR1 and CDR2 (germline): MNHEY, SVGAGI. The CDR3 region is CASSYSTGSDGYTF. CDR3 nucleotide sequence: TGTGCCAGCAGTTACTCGACAGGGTCCGATGGCTACACCTTC.

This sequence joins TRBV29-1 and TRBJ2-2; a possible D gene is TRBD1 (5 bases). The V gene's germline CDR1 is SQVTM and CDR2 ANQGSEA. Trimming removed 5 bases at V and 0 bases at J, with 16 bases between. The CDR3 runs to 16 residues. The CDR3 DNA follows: TGCAGCGTTCGGAAGGGGCCTAACTCGAACACCGGGGAGCTGTTTTTT. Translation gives CSVRKGPNSNTGELFF.

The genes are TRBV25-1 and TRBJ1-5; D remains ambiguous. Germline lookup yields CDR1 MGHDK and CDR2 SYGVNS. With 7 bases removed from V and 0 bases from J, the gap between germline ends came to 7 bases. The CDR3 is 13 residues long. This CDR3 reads CASICYSNQPQHF. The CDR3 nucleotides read TGTGCCAGCATCTGCTATAGCAATCAGCCCCAGCATTTT.